This TCR beta chain is from a study of cytomegalovirus exposure and HLA in healthy donors. Study outcomes and limitations: The study flagged some 170 TCR beta chains as cytomegalovirus-associated.

The donors were members of the roughly 130-subject validation cohort (separate from the roughly 670-subject first cohort). TCRdb keeps only in-frame clones here, not all; method: immunoSEQ multiplex PCR. The repertoire holds 150,000 to 200,000 clones, with approximately 83% as singletons. Comments on this clone: The antigen remains unidentified.

CDR1 and CDR2 (germline): LNHDA, SQIVND (reference sequence). Trimming took off 7 bases at V and 2 bases at J, with 13 bases between the two ends. The length of the CDR3 is 14 residues. The chain carries TRBV19 and TRBJ2-3; D is possibly TRBD2 (6 bases). This clonotype was obtained from a woman aged 18-30 years in good health and CMV-seropositive. Material: PBMCs. The CDR3 DNA reads TGTGCCAGTAACGGAGGGGTACTCACAGATACGCAGTATTTT. It is translated as CASNGGVLTDTQYF.